The rows below give T cell receptor beta chains drawn from one sample of a study of T cell responses to AZD1222 COVID-19 vaccine. Measured with immunoSEQ multiplex PCR; TCRdb has only the in-frame clones, and not every one. The sample records 110,000 to 150,000 clones, about 93% being singletons. The material sequenced was peripheral blood, taken on day 0 of AZD1222 vaccination. The receptors come from an adult in good health. Both conserved end residues are part of each CDR3. The D gene is left open where the match is weak. A row's size may be missing; if present it is once, few, many or a size class.

>TRBJ1-5|NA|TRBV4-2|NA
TGTGCCAGCAGCCAACAGGAGAATAGCAATCAGCCCCAGCATTTT
CASSQQENSNQPQHF
>TRBJ1-5|NA|TRBV7-9|TRBD1
TGTGCCAGCAGCTTAGTTGGACAGGGAGAGGGACGGAATCAGCCCCAGCATTTT
CASSLVGQGEGRNQPQHF
>TRBJ1-1|NA|TRBV2|NA
TGTGCCAGCAGTGAACAGGGGTGGACTGAAGCTTTCTTT
CASSEQGWTEAFF
>TRBJ1-2|NA|TRBV7-2|NA
TGTGCCAGCAGCTTTAAGGGCAGCGGCGGCTACACCTTC
CASSFKGSGGYTF
>TRBJ2-1|NA|TRBV18|TRBD2
TGTGCCAGCTCACCACTAGCGGGGGCATATTACAATGAGCAGTTCTTC
CASSPLAGAYYNEQFF
>TRBJ2-2|NA|TRBV5-1|TRBD1
TGCGCCAGCAGCAGACTACTTAAACAGGGGTCCCCCGGGGAGCTGTTTTTT
CASSRLLKQGSPGELFF
>TRBJ1-2|NA|TRBV7-9|TRBD1
TGTGCCAGCAGCAAGGACAGGTTTAACTATGGCTACACCTTC
CASSKDRFNYGYTF
>TRBJ1-5|NA|TRBV6-5|TRBD1
TGTGCCAGCAGTAACAGGGGCCCAGGGCAGCCCCAGCATTTT
CASSNRGPGQPQHF
>TRBJ1-1|once|TRBV19|NA
TGTGCCAGTACGATGGGGGTTTCTGTCACTGAAGCTTTCTTT
CASTMGVSVTEAFF
>TRBJ2-5|NA|TRBV5-1|NA
TGCGCCAGCAGCCCTCAGAGCGAGCCCCAGTACTTC
CASSPQSEPQYF
>TRBJ1-1|NA|TRBV5-1|NA
TGCGCCAGCAGTTTGGGCGGAGGTCGTGAAGCTTTCTTT
CASSLGGGREAFF
>TRBJ1-1|once|TRBV19|NA
TGTGCCAGTAATAAACAGGGCGTGAACACTGAAGCTTTCTTT
CASNKQGVNTEAFF
>TRBJ2-6|NA|TRBV25-1|NA
TGTGCCAGCAGTGAATCCGGTGTAGGGGCCAACGTCCTGACTTTC
CASSESGVGANVLTF
>TRBJ1-2|NA|TRBV7-8|NA
TGTGCCAGCAGCTTAGAGGGTCATCTCTATGGCTACACCTTC
CASSLEGHLYGYTF
>TRBJ1-5|NA|TRBV30|NA
TGTGCCTGGAGTGTTGGGCAGCCTTCCGGGCAGCCCCAGCATTTT
CAWSVGQPSGQPQHF
>TRBJ1-1|NA|TRBV18|NA
TGTGCCAGCAGGGCAGCCGATTGGGGGCCTGAAGCTTTCTTT
CASRAADWGPEAFF
>TRBJ2-5|NA|TRBV14|TRBD2
TGTGCCAGCAGCCCACCCGACCCGACTAGCGGAGAGACCCAGTACTTC
CASSPPDPTSGETQYF
>TRBJ1-1|NA|TRBV28|NA
TGTGCCAGCAGTTTCTTGTGGGCCACTGAAGCTTTCTTT
CASSFLWATEAFF
>TRBJ2-5|NA|TRBV14|NA
TGTGCCAGCAGCCAGAGGGATCGGGAGACCCAGTACTTC
CASSQRDRETQYF
>TRBJ1-5|NA|TRBV5-1|NA
TGCGCCAGCAGCTTGGAAGGGCAGCCCCAGCATTTT
CASSLEGQPQHF
>TRBJ1-1|NA|TRBV4-1|NA
TGCGCCAGCAGCCAGGTGGACCGGTACACTGAAGCTTTCTTT
CASSQVDRYTEAFF
>TRBJ2-5|NA|TRBV7-2|NA
TGTGCCAGCAGCTTGGACGGCCAGGGGACCCAGTACTTC
CASSLDGQGTQYF
>TRBJ1-2|NA|TRBV10-3|NA
TGTGCCATCAGTGAGAGGGCGGACTATGGCTACACCTTC
CAISERADYGYTF
>TRBJ1-4|NA|TRBV4-2|NA
TGTGCCAGCAGCCTCCGTTCCGGGCGGGGGGATGAAAAACTGTTTTTT
CASSLRSGRGDEKLFF
>TRBJ2-7|NA|TRBV9|TRBD1
TGTGCCAGCAGCGTAGGGACAGGACCCTCCTACGAGCAGTACTTC
CASSVGTGPSYEQYF
>TRBJ2-5|NA|TRBV2|NA
TGTGCCAGCAGTGAAGTGGGGGTCCAAGAGACCCAGTACTTC
CASSEVGVQETQYF
>TRBJ1-2|few|TRBV2|NA
TGTGCCAGCAGGCGGGACACTGACTATGGCTACACCTTC
CASRRDTDYGYTF